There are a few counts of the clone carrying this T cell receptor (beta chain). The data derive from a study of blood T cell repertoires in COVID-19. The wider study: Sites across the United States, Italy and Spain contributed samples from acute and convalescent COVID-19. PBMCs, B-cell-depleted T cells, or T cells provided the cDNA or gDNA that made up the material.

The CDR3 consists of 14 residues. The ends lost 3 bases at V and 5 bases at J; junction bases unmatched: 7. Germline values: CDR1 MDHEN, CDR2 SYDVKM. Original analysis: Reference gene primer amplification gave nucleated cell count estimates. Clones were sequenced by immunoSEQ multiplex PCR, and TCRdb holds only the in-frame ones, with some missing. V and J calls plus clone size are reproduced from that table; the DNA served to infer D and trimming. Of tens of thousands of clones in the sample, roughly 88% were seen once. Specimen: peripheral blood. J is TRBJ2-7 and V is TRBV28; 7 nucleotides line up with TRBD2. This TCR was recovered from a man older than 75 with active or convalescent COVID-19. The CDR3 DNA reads TGTGCCAGCAGTTTGCCAGGGAGGGGTGACGAGCAGTACTTC. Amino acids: CASSLPGRGDEQYF.